Sequencing of this TCR beta chain was carried out in a study of molecular identifiers for immune sequencing clone quantification. General study results and limits: Under 1% of molecules in naive cells, but over 98% of effector molecules, belonged to clones above 20 RNA copies.

TCRdb reprocessed the PCR reads via MiXCR and lists one record per CDR3 protein. The profile shows about half a million distinct CDR3 sequences, approximately 25% of them singletons. Turning to this clonotype: Its target is not known.

Preparation of naive CD8 libraries involved about 19,000 to 1,100,000 sorted cells and 10%, 30% or 50% RNA. The clonotype was recovered from a human donor in good health. Some libraries in this study had Jurkat cell RNA spiked in. The sequencing input was naive CD8+ T cells from blood, with Jurkat cell RNA spiked in. Described subset: FACS-sorted CD8+CD4-CCR7+CD45RA+ naive T cells.

CDR3 in amino acids: CATSTSSAGTQYF. DNA for the CDR3: TGTGCCACCAGCACCTCCTCGGCGGGTACGCAGTATTTT. The gene calls are TRBV15 and TRBJ2-3; weak D call: TRBD2 (5 bases). The CDR3 covers 13 residues. CDR1 is LNHNV and CDR2 is YYDKDF in the germline V gene (reference sequence). V was cut by 4 bases and J by 8 bases, with 13 bases left in between.